The entry below gives a single TCR beta chain sequence along with its context. CDR3 length: 17 amino acids. Germline V CDR1 and CDR2: MNHEY, SMNVEV (reference sequence). The V and J ends lost 3 bases and 7 bases, in that order; junction bases with no gene match: 13. The sample is drawn from a study of cytomegalovirus exposure and HLA in healthy donors. The PCR ran on 60 Vbeta and 13 Jbeta primers. The repertoire was sequenced with immunoSEQ multiplex PCR; TCRdb's copy has only in-frame clones and lacks some. This sample has about 200,000 clones, with about 81% found just once. Sequencing was carried out using PBMCs. The TCR comes from a woman between 45 and 60 years old in good health and CMV-seropositive. The J gene is TRBJ2-5, the V gene TRBV27; 11 nucleotides line up with TRBD2. CDR3 residues: CASSFYPGTSGKGTQYF. CDR3 sequence (DNA): TGTGCCAGCAGTTTCTACCCCGGGACTAGCGGCAAAGGGACCCAGTACTTC.